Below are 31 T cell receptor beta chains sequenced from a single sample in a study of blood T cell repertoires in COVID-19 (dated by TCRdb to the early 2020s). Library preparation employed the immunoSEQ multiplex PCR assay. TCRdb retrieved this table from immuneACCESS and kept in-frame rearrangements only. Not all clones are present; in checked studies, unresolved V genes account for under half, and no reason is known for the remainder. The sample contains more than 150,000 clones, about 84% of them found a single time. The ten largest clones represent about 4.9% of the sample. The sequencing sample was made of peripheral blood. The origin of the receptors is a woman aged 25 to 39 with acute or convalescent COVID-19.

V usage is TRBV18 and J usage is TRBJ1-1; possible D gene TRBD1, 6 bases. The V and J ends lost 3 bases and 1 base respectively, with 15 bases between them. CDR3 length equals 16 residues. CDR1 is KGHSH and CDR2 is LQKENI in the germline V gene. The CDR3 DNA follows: TGTGCCAGCTCACCCCGGGCAGGGGCCAGGAACACTGAAGCTTTCTTT. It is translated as CASSPRAGARNTEAFF.

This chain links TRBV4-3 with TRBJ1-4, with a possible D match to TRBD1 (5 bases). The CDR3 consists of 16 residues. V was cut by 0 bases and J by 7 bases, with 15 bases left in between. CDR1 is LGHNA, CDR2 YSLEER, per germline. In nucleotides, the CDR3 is TGCGCCAGCAGCCAAGATCCGGGCAGGGTTGGTGAAAAACTGTTTTTT. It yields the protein CASSQDPGRVGEKLFF.

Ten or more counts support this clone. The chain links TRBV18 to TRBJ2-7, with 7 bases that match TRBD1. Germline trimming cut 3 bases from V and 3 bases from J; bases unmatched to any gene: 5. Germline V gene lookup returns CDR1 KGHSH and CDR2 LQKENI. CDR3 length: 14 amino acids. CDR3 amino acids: CASSPTGIGYEQYF. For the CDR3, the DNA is TGTGCCAGCTCACCGACAGGGATTGGCTACGAGCAGTACTTC.

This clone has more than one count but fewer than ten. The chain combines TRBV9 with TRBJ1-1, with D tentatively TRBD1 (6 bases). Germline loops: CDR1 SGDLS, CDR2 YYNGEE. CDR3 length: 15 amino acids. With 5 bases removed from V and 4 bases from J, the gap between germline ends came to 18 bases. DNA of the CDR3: TGTGCCAGCAGTACAGGGAGTTTGGGGGCCACTGAAGCTTTCTTT. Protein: CASSTGSLGATEAFF.

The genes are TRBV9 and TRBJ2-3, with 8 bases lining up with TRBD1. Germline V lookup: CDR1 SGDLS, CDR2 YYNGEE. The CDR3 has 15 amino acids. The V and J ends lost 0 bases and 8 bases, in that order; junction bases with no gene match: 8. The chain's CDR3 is CASSVEGQVRGTQYF. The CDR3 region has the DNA TGTGCCAGCAGCGTAGAGGGACAGGTCAGGGGTACGCAGTATTTT.

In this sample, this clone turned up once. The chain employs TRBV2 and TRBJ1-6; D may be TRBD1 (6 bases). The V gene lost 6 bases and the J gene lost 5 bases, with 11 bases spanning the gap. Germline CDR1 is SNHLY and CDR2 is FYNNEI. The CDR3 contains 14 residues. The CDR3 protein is CASRADRNNSPLHF. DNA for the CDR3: TGTGCCAGCAGAGCCGACAGGAATAATTCACCCCTCCACTTT.

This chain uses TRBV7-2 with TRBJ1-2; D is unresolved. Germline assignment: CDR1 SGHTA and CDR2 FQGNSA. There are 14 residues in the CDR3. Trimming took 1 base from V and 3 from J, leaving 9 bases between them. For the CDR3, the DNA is TGTGCCAGCAGCTTAGATCCCAGATACTATGGCTACACCTTC. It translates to CASSLDPRYYGYTF.

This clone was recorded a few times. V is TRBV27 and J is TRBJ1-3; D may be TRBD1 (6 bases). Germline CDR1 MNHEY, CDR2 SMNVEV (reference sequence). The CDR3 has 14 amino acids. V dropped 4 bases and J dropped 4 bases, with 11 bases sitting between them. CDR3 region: CASSSTGIGNTIYF. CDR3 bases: TGTGCCAGCAGTTCCACAGGGATCGGAAACACCATATATTTT.

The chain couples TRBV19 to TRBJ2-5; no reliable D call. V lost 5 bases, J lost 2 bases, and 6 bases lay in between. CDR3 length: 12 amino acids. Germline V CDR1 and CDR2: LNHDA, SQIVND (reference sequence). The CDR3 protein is CASSATQETQYF. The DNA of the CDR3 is TGTGCCAGTAGTGCGACTCAAGAGACCCAGTACTTC.

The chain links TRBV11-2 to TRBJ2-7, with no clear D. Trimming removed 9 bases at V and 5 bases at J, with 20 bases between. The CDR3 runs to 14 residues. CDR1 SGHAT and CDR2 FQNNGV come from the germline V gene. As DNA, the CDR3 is TGTGCCAGTTCCCTGTCTATTCAATTAAACGAGCAGTACTTC. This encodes CASSLSIQLNEQYF.

CDR3 region: CASSSRGGGEAFF. The CDR3 coding sequence is TGCGCCAGCAGCTCCCGAGGTGGAGGTGAAGCTTTCTTT. V usage is TRBV4-1 and J usage is TRBJ1-1, with D uncertain. This CDR3 spans 13 amino acids. V was trimmed by 5 bases and J by 7 bases, leaving 14 bases between them. The V gene's germline CDR1 is MGHRA and CDR2 YSYEKL.

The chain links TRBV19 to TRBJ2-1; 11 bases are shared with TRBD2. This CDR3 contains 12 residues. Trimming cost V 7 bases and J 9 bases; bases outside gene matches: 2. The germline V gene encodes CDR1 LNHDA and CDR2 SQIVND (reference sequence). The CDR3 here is CASTSGGFEQFF. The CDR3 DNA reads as TGTGCCAGTACTAGCGGGGGGTTTGAGCAGTTCTTC.

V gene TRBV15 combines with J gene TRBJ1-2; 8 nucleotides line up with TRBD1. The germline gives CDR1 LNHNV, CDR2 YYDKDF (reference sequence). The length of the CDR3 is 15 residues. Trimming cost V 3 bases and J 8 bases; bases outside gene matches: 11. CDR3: CATSSRTGRNGGYTF. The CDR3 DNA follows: TGTGCCACCAGCAGCCGGACAGGGCGAAATGGGGGCTACACCTTC.

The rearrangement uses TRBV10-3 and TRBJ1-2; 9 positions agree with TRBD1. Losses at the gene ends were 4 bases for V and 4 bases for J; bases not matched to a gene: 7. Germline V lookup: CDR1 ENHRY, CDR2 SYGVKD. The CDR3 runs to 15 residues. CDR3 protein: CAISGKQGAGYGYTF. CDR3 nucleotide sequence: TGTGCCATCAGTGGAAAACAGGGGGCGGGCTATGGCTACACCTTC.

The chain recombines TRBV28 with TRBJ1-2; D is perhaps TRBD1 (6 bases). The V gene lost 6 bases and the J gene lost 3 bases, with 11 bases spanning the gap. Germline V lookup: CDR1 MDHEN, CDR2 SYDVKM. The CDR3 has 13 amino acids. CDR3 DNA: TGTGCCAGCAGGATACAGGGAGACTATGGCTACACCTTC. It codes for CASRIQGDYGYTF.

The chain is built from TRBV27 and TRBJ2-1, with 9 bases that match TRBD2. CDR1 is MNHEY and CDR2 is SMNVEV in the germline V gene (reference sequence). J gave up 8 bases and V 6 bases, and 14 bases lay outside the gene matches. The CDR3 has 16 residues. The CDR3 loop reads CASRTPRAGGSDEQFF. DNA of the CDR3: TGTGCCAGCAGGACCCCGCGAGCGGGAGGTAGTGATGAGCAGTTCTTC.

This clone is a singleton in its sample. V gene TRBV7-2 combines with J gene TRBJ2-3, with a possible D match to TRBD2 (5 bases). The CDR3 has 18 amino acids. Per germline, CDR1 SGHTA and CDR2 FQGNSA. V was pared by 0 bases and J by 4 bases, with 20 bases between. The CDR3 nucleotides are TGTGCCAGCAGCTTAGCAGGGCATTGGCGGGTAAACCCAGATACGCAGTATTTT. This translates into CASSLAGHWRVNPDTQYF.

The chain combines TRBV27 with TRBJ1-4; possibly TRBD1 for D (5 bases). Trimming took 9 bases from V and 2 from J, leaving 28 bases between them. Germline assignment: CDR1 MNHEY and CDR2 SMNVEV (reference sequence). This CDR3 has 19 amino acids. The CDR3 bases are TGTGCCAGTAATGCACAAAAACGGGGGTATGAGGCCACTAATGAAAAACTGTTTTTT. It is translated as CASNAQKRGYEATNEKLFF.

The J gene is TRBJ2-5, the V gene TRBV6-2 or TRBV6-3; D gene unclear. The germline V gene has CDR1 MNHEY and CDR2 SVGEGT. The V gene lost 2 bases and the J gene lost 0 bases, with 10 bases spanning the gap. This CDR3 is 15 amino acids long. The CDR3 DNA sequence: TGTGCCAGCAGTTACCGCACTACCGACCAAGAGACCCAGTACTTC. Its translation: CASSYRTTDQETQYF.

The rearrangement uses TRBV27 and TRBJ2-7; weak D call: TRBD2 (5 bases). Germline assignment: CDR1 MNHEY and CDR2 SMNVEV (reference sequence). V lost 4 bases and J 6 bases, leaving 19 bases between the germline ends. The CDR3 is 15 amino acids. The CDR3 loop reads CASSYSGAGVGEQYF. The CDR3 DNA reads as TGTGCCAGCAGTTATTCCGGTGCCGGGGTGGGCGAGCAGTACTTC.

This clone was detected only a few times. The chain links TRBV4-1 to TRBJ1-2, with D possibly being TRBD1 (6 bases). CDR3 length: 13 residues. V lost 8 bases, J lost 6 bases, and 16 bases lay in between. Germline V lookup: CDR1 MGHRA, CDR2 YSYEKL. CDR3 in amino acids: CASHPGGADGYTF. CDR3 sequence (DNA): TGCGCCAGCCACCCCGGGGGGGCGGATGGCTACACCTTC.

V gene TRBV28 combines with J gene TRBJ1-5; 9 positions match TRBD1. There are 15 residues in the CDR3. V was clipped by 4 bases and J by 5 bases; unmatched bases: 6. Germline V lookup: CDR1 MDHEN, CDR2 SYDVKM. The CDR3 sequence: CASSSGQGRHQPQHF. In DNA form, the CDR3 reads TGTGCCAGCAGTTCCGGACAGGGGCGCCATCAGCCCCAGCATTTT.

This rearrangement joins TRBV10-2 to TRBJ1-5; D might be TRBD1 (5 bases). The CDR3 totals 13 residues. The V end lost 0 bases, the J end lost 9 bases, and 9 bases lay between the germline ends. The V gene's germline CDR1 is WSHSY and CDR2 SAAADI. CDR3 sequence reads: CASSESFDRPQHF. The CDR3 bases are TGCGCCAGCAGTGAGTCGTTCGACAGGCCCCAGCATTTT.

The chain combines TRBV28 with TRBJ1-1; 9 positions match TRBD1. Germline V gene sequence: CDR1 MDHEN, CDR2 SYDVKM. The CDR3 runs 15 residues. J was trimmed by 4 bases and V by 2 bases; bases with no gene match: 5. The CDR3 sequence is CASSLRGTGPTEAFF. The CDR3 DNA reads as TGTGCCAGCAGTTTACGGGGGACAGGGCCCACTGAAGCTTTCTTT.

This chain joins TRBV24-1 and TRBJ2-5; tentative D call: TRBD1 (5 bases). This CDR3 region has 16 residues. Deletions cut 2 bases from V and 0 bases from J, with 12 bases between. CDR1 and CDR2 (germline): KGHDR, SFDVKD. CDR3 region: CATSDSMDTYQETQYF. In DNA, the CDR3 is TGTGCCACCAGTGATTCCATGGACACCTACCAAGAGACCCAGTACTTC.

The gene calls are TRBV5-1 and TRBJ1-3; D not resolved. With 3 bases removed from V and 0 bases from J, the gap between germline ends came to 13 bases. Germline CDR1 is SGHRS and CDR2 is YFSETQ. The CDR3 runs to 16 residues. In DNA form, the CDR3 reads TGCGCCAGCAGCTCCTCCACGCTAAGCTCTGGAAACACCATATATTTT. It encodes CASSSSTLSSGNTIYF.

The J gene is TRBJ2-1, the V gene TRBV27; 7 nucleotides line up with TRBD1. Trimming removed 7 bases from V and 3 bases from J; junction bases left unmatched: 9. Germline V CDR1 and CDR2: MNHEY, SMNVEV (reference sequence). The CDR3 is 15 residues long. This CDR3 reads CASKIRDSVYNEQFF. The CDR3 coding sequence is TGTGCCAGCAAAATCCGGGACAGTGTCTACAATGAGCAGTTCTTC.

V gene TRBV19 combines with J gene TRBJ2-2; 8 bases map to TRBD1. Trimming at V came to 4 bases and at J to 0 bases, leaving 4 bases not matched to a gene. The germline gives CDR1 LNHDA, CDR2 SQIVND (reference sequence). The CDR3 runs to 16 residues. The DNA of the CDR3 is TGTGCCAGTAGTACCCTACAGGGGGCGAACACCGGGGAGCTGTTTTTT. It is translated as CASSTLQGANTGELFF.

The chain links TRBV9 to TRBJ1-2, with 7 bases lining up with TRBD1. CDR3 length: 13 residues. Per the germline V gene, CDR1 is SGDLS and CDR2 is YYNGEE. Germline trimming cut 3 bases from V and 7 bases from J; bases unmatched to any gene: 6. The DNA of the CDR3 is TGTGCCAGCAGCGAGCACCGACAGGGTGGCTACACCTTC. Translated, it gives CASSEHRQGGYTF.

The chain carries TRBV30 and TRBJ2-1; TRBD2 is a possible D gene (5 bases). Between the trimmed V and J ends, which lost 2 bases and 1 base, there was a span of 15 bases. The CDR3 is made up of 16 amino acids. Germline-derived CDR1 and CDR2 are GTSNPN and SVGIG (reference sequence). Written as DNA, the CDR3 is TGTGCCTGGAGTCTCCCTAAGAGCGGATCCTACAATGAGCAGTTCTTC. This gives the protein CAWSLPKSGSYNEQFF.

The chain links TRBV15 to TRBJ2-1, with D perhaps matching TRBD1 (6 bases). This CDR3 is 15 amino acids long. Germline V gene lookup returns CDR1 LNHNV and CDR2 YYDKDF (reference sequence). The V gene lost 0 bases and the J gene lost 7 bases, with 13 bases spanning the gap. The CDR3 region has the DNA TGTGCCACCAGCAGAGATCTAGGGACATCGAATGAGCAGTTCTTC. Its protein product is CATSRDLGTSNEQFF. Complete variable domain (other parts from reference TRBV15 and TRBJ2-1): DAMVIQNPRYQVTQFGKPVTLSCSQTLNHNVMYWYQQKSSQAPKLLFHYYDKDFNNEADTPDNFQSRRPNTSFCFLDIRSPGLGDTAMYLCATSRDLGTSNEQFFGPGTRLTVL.